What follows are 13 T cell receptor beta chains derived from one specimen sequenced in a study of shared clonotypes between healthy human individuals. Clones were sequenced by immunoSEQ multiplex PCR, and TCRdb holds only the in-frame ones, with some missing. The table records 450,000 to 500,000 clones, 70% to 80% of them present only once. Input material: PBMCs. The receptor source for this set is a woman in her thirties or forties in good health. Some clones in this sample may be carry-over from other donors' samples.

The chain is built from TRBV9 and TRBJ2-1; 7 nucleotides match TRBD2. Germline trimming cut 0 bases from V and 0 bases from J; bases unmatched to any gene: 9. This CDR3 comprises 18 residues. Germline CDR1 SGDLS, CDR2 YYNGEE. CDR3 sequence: CASSVGLAVPSSYNEQFF. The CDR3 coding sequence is TGTGCCAGCAGCGTAGGGCTAGCGGTGCCGAGCTCCTACAATGAGCAGTTCTTC. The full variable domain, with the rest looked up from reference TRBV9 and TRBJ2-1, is DSGVTQTPKHLITATGQRVTLRCSPRSGDLSVYWYQQSLDQGLQFLIQYYNGEERAKGNILERFSAQQFPDLHSELNLSSLELGDSALYFCASSVGLAVPSSYNEQFFGPGTRLTVL.

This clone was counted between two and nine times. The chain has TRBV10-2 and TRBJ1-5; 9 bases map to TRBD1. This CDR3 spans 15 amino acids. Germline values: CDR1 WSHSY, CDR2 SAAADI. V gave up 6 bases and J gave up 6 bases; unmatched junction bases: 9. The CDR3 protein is CASREGQGLSQPQHF. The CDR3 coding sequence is TGCGCCAGCAGGGAGGGACAGGGACTGTCTCAGCCCCAGCATTTT.

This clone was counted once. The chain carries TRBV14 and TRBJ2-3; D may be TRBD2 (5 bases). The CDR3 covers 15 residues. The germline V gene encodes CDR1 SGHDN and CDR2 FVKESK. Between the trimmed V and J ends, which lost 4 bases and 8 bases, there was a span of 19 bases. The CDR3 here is CASSLITGTPGTQYF. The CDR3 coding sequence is TGTGCCAGCAGCCTTATAACGGGAACCCCGGGTACGCAGTATTTT.

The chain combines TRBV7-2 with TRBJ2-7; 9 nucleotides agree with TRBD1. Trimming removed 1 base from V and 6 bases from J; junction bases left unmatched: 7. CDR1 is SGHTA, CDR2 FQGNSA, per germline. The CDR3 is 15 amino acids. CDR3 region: CASSLDGTGPLEQYF. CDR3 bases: TGTGCCAGCAGCTTAGACGGGACAGGGCCCCTCGAGCAGTACTTC. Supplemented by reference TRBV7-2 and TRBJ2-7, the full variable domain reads GAGVSQSPSNKVTEKGKDVELRCDPISGHTALYWYRQSLGQGLEFLIYFQGNSAPDKSGLPSDRFSAERTGGSVSTLTIQRTQQEDSAVYLCASSLDGTGPLEQYFGPGTRLTVT.

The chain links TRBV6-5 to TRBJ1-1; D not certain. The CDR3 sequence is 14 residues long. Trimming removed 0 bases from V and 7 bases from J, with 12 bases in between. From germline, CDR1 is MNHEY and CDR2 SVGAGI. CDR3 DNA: TGTGCCAGCAGTTACTCGAGTACCGACTTTGAAGCTTTCTTT. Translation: CASSYSSTDFEAFF.

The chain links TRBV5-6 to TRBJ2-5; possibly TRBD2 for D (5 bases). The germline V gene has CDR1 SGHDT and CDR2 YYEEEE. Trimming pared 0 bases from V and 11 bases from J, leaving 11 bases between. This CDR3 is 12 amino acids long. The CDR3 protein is CASSLALGGQYF. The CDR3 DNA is TGTGCCAGCAGCTTGGCCCTCGGAGGTCAGTACTTC.

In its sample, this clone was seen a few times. The CDR3 loop is CAWSPGTSEETQYF. The DNA for the CDR3 is TGTGCCTGGAGTCCTGGGACTAGCGAAGAGACCCAGTACTTC. The chain combines TRBV30 with TRBJ2-5, with 10 positions matching TRBD2. The CDR3 length is 14 residues. Germline-derived CDR1 and CDR2 are GTSNPN and SVGIG (reference sequence). V trimming: 2 bases; J trimming: 3 bases; junction bases outside the gene matches: 3.

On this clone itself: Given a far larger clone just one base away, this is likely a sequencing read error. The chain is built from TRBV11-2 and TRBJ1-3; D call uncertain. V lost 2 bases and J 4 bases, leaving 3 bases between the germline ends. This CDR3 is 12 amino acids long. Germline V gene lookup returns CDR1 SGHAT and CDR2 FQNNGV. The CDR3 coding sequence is TGTGCCAGCAGCTTACAGGGAAACACCATATATTTT. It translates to CASSLQGNTIYF. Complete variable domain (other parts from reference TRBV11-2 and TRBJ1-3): EAGVAQSPRYKIIEKRQSVAFWCNPISGHATLYWYQQILGQGPKLLIQFQNNGVVDDSQLPKDRFSAERLKGVDSTLKIQPAKLEDSAVYLCASSLQGNTIYFGEGSWLTVV.

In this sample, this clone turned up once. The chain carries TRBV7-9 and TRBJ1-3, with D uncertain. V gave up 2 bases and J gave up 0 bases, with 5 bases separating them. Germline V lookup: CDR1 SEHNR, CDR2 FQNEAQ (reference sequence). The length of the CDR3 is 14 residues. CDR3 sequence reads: CASSLLVSGNTIYF. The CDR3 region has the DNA TGTGCCAGCAGCTTACTCGTCTCTGGAAACACCATATATTTT.

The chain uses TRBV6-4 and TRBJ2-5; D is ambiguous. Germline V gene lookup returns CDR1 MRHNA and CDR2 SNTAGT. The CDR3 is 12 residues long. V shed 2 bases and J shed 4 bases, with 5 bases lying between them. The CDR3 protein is CASSDALETQYF. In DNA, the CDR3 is TGTGCCAGCAGTGACGCCCTAGAGACCCAGTACTTC.

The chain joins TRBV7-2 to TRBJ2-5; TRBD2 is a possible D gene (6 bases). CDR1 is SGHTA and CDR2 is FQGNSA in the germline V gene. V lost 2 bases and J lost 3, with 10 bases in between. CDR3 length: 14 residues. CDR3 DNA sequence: TGTGCCAGCAGCTTATCGGGAGCAGAAGAGACCCAGTACTTC. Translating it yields CASSLSGAEETQYF.

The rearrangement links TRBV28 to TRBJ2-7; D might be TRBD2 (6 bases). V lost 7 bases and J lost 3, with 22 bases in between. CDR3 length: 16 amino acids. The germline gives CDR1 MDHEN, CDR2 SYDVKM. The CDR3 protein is CASMSAWAGTYYEQYF. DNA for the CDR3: TGTGCCAGCATGTCTGCGTGGGCAGGGACTTACTACGAGCAGTACTTC.

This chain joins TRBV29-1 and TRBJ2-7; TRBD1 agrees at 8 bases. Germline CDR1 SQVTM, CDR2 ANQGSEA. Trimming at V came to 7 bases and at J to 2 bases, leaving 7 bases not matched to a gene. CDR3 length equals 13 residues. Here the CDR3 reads CSATPGQAYEQYF. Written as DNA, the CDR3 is TGCAGCGCCACGCCGGGACAGGCCTACGAGCAGTACTTC.